This TCR beta chain is drawn from a study of CD8 T cells in ankylosing spondylitis (dated by TCRdb to about 2017). Concerning the study at large: To find TCR variants linked to disease, the study profiled T cell receptor beta repertoires in ankylosing spondylitis patients and healthy donors. Peripheral blood was sampled, and synovial fluid was also collected from ankylosing spondylitis patients. The whole study cohort included about a hundred healthy donors and 25 ankylosing spondylitis patients.

This clonotype has a handful of counts. The specificity of this receptor is unknown. There are no base qualities to consult, and no much larger clone falls within one base. What the authors observed across the whole study: Blood from ankylosing spondylitis patients appeared to be characterized by a TCR beta motif composed of eight or nine highly homologous amino acid variants. A CD8+ phenotype was shown by the disease-linked clones, which were found at relatively low frequencies in peripheral blood. Some TCR beta motif variants had previously been reported in synovial fluid and blood of reactive arthritis patients, which suggested common disease-initiation mechanisms. The disease-linked clones were reported to be significantly enriched in matched synovial fluid samples from ankylosing spondylitis patients.

From the cysteine through the phenylalanine, the CDR3 covers 14 amino acids. The sequence is cut down to CDR3 DNA, 42 bases in frame from base 1. Trimming takes 5 bases from V and 3 bases from J, and the germline ends sit 16 bases apart. CDR1 and CDR2 are read off the germline V gene (reference sequence) as DFQATT and SNEGSKA. Instrument on record: Illumina HiSeq 2500. TCR beta libraries were prepared by quantitative 5'-RACE with molecular barcodes. The published analysis was carried out like this. A new computational method, built on a probabilistic model of VDJ rearrangement, was used to identify disease-linked TCR variants. TCRdb ran its own pipeline on the public reads, namely fastp trimming at Q25 and MiXCR clone calling, and kept in-frame beta chains. Each entry is one CDR3 protein sequence, shown with its most common DNA and genes. It is TCRdb's table, rather than the study itself, that gives the V and J calls and clone size. Recorded for this sample are about 840,000 distinct CDR3 sequences; 12% of them occurred a single time. The top ten hold roughly 0.51% of the sample.

The source of this sequence is a male donor with ankylosing spondylitis. The receptor chain draws on TRBV20-1 and TRBJ2-5; a tentative D call is TRBD1 (5 bases match). The sample consisted of blood, either unsorted or a sorted T cell fraction (not recorded which). The CDR3: CSADSPTVKETQYF. The sequence in DNA is TGCAGTGCTGATTCCCCGACAGTGAAAGAGACCCAGTACTTC.